This entry concerns a single T cell receptor beta chain. The protocol was immunoSEQ multiplex PCR, while the TCRdb copy is restricted to in-frame clones and leaves out a portion. The top ten clones hold 15% to 20% of a sample with fewer than 120,000 clones, roughly four fifths of them seen once. The CDR3 runs 15 residues. The V end was cut by 5 bases, the J end by 3 bases, with 14 bases between. CDR1 is SEHNR, CDR2 FQNEAQ, per germline (reference sequence). This specimen belongs to a study of blood T cell repertoires in COVID-19. Study-level background: The analysed material was cDNA or gDNA that came from T cells, B-cell-depleted T cells, or PBMCs.

The V gene is TRBV7-9, the J gene TRBJ1-5, with no clear D. This TCR was recovered from a woman in her fifties or sixties with acute or convalescent COVID-19. The sample consisted of peripheral blood. In DNA, the CDR3 is TGTGCCAGCAGCGGTCCTGAGGCCCCCAATCAGCCCCAGCATTTT. This translates into CASSGPEAPNQPQHF.